This passage covers 11 T cell receptor beta chains from one sample sequenced in a study of blood T cell repertoires in COVID-19 (dated by TCRdb to about 2020). The method behind the library was the immunoSEQ multiplex PCR assay. In its TCRdb copy, this immuneACCESS table keeps in-frame sequences only and misses some clones. Where compared with another copy, unresolved V genes explain less than half of these, and the others have no known cause. The sample includes over 200,000 clones, with 65% to 90% observed a single time. Clones ranked in the top ten supply over 4.5% of the sample. Sample: peripheral blood. Receptors originate from a man older than 75 with acute or convalescent COVID-19.

The chain has TRBV5-6 and TRBJ2-3, with TRBD1 as a possible D gene (5 bases). Germline assignment: CDR1 SGHDT and CDR2 YYEEEE. V was shortened by 6 bases and J by 5 bases, with 13 bases between the two germline ends. The CDR3 contains 13 residues. The CDR3 bases are TGTGCCAGCACCGAAGGGGCGCGAGATACGCAGTATTTT. Amino acids: CASTEGARDTQYF.

V gene TRBV7-2 combines with J gene TRBJ2-2; 7 bases fit TRBD1. The CDR3 consists of 15 residues. In germline, CDR1 is SGHTA, CDR2 FQGNSA. Trimming at V came to 5 bases and at J to 5 bases, leaving 8 bases not matched to a gene. The CDR3 sequence is CASSPGTVYTGELFF. DNA for the CDR3: TGTGCCAGCAGCCCCGGGACAGTCTATACCGGGGAGCTGTTTTTT.

V and J are TRBV5-8 and TRBJ2-3; D perhaps matches TRBD2 (5 bases). Trimming took off 4 bases at V and 0 bases at J, with 12 bases between the two ends. This CDR3 region has 15 residues. From germline, CDR1 is SGHTS and CDR2 YDEGEE. CDR3 protein: CASSLSAFSTDTQYF. DNA for the CDR3: TGTGCCAGCAGCCTTAGCGCGTTTAGCACAGATACGCAGTATTTT.

V and J are TRBV6-2 or TRBV6-3 and TRBJ2-7; 9 bases fit TRBD1. Germline CDR1 reads MNHEY; CDR2 reads SVGEGT. The CDR3 sequence is 14 residues long. J was trimmed by 6 bases and V by 6 bases; bases with no gene match: 9. For the CDR3, the DNA is TGTGCCAGCAGCCGTGGGACAGGGTTGGCCGAGCAGTACGTC. This translates into CASSRGTGLAEQYV.

In this sample, this clone turned up once. The rearrangement uses TRBV28 and TRBJ1-5; D call uncertain. The germline V and J ends were trimmed by 7 bases and 0 bases, with 7 bases remaining between them. This CDR3 spans 13 amino acids. From germline, CDR1 is MDHEN and CDR2 SYDVKM. CDR3 sequence (DNA): TGTGCCAGCACACTTTATAGCAATCAGCCCCAGCATTTT. It yields the protein CASTLYSNQPQHF.

The V call is TRBV18, the J call TRBJ2-1; maybe TRBD2 (5 bases). The V gene lost 3 bases and the J gene lost 9 bases, with 9 bases spanning the gap. The CDR3 loop spans 12 amino acids. Germline lookup yields CDR1 KGHSH and CDR2 LQKENI. This chain's CDR3 is CASSPRVSEQFF. DNA of the CDR3: TGTGCCAGCTCACCGCGGGTAAGTGAGCAGTTCTTC. Filled out from reference TRBV18 and TRBJ2-1, the complete variable domain reads NAGVMQNPRHLVRRRGQEARLRCSPMKGHSHVYWYRQLPEEGLKFMVYLQKENIIDESGMPKERFSAEFPKEGPSILRIQQVVRGDSAAYFCASSPRVSEQFFGPGTRLTVL.

The CDR3 is CASTNQPGPTTNEKLFF. CDR3 in DNA: TGTGCCAGCACCAACCAACCAGGGCCCACAACTAATGAAAAACTGTTTTTT. V usage is TRBV5-4 and J usage is TRBJ1-4; D perhaps matches TRBD1 (5 bases). Germline values: CDR1 SGHNT, CDR2 YYREEE (reference sequence). With 6 bases removed from V and 0 bases from J, the gap between germline ends came to 18 bases. The CDR3 has 17 amino acids.

This clone was found once. The CDR3 here is CASSLSLNRPTSGRAGTQYF. The CDR3 DNA follows: TGTGCCAGCAGCTTATCCCTGAACCGCCCTACTAGCGGGAGGGCCGGTACGCAGTATTTT. The chain joins TRBV7-8 to TRBJ2-3, with 13 bases identical to TRBD2. Losses at the gene ends were 2 bases for V and 8 bases for J; bases not matched to a gene: 19. From germline, CDR1 is SGHVS and CDR2 FQNEAQ. The CDR3 covers 20 residues. Supplemented by reference TRBV7-8 and TRBJ2-3, the full variable domain reads GAGVSQSPRYKVAKRGQDVALRCDPISGHVSLFWYQQALGQGPEFLTYFQNEAQLDKSGLPSDRFFAERPEGSVSTLKIQRTQQEDSAVYLCASSLSLNRPTSGRAGTQYFGPGTRLTVL.

Written as DNA, the CDR3 is TGTGCCAGCAGTTACTCTTTTAGCCAGGGCACCCAGCCCCAGCATTTT. This codes for CASSYSFSQGTQPQHF. The chain couples TRBV6-5 to TRBJ1-5; D is perhaps TRBD1 (5 bases). There are 16 residues in the CDR3. V shed 0 bases and J shed 7 bases, with 16 bases lying between them. Per the germline V gene, CDR1 is MNHEY and CDR2 is SVGAGI.

This rearrangement joins TRBV6-5 to TRBJ2-7; a possible D gene is TRBD2 (5 bases). CDR1 and CDR2 (germline): MNHEY, SVGAGI. The CDR3 loop spans 14 amino acids. Trimming stripped 10 bases from V and 5 bases from J, with 21 bases between. The CDR3 DNA reads TGTGCCATCCATACCGGCGCGGGCCCCAACGAGCAGTACTTC. Encoded protein: CAIHTGAGPNEQYF.

The V and J genes are TRBV6-5 and TRBJ2-7; 9 positions agree with TRBD1. The germline gives CDR1 MNHEY, CDR2 SVGAGI. Germline trimming cut 6 bases from V and 4 bases from J; bases unmatched to any gene: 4. The CDR3 loop spans 13 amino acids. The CDR3 is CASRQGASYEQYV. CDR3 coding DNA: TGTGCCAGCAGACAGGGGGCTTCTTACGAGCAGTACGTC.